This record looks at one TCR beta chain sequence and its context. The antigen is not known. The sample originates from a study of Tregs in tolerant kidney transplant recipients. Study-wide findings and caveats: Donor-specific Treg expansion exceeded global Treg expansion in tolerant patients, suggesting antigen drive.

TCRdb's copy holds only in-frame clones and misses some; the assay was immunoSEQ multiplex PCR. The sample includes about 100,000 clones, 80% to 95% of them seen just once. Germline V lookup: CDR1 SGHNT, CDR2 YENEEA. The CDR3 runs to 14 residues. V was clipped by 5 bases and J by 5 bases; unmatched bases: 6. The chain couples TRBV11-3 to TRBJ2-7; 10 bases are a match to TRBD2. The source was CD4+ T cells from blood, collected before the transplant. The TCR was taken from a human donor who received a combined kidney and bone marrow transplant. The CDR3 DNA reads TGTGCCAGCAGCCTTAGCGGGAGGATCGACGAGCAGTACTTC. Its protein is CASSLSGRIDEQYF.